The 22 T cell receptor beta chains presented below share a single source sample, sequenced in a study of cytomegalovirus exposure and HLA in healthy donors. PCR involved 60 Vbeta and 13 Jbeta primers. The data were produced by immunoSEQ multiplex PCR, yet TCRdb's version contains in-frame clones alone and is incomplete. The table lists about 130,000 clones, 81% of them singletons. The material sequenced was PBMCs. The receptors shown here come from a man younger than 30 in good health and CMV-seropositive.

V is TRBV4-1 and J is TRBJ1-4, with unresolved D. Trimming took 4 bases from V and 7 from J, leaving 16 bases between them. CDR1 is MGHRA and CDR2 is YSYEKL in the germline V gene. CDR3 length: 15 amino acids. CDR3 in amino acids: CASSLEGYATEKLFF. In DNA form, the CDR3 reads TGCGCCAGCAGCCTTGAGGGTTATGCTACTGAAAAACTGTTTTTT.

This sequence joins TRBV5-1 and TRBJ1-1; TRBD1 agrees at 8 bases. Germline loops: CDR1 SGHRS, CDR2 YFSETQ. J gave up 1 base and V 0 bases, and 2 bases lay outside the gene matches. The CDR3 contains 15 residues. CDR3 sequence: CASSLGTGSNTEAFF. Written as DNA, the CDR3 is TGCGCCAGCAGCTTGGGGACAGGGTCGAACACTGAAGCTTTCTTT.

The chain uses TRBV5-1 and TRBJ2-1; D is ambiguous. The germline gives CDR1 SGHRS, CDR2 YFSETQ. V gave up 2 bases and J gave up 0 bases, with 9 bases separating them. This CDR3 is 15 amino acids long. The CDR3 bases are TGCGCCAGCAGCTTTGAGTTTAGCTCCTACAATGAGCAGTTCTTC. Its protein product is CASSFEFSSYNEQFF.

V usage is TRBV19 and J usage is TRBJ1-1; TRBD1 matches 7 bases. The V gene end was trimmed by 7 bases and the J gene end by 0 bases; junction bases not matched to a gene: 5. The CDR3 has 14 residues. Germline V gives CDR1 LNHDA, CDR2 SQIVND (reference sequence). CDR3 sequence reads: CASNQGGMNTEAFF. The DNA of the CDR3 is TGTGCCAGTAATCAGGGGGGAATGAACACTGAAGCTTTCTTT.

The J gene is TRBJ1-1, the V gene TRBV5-1; the D gene is possibly TRBD1 (5 bases). Germline CDR1 reads SGHRS; CDR2 reads YFSETQ. The CDR3 extends over 15 amino acids. V lost 0 bases and J lost 5, with 14 bases in between. CDR3 loop: CASSLAVGGETEAFF. In nucleotides, the CDR3 is TGCGCCAGCAGCTTGGCGGTCGGGGGAGAGACTGAAGCTTTCTTT.

The gene calls are TRBV5-5 and TRBJ2-7; TRBD2 agrees at 12 bases. Per the germline V gene, CDR1 is SGHKS and CDR2 is YYEKEE (reference sequence). The CDR3 consists of 19 residues. V was clipped by 4 bases and J by 0 bases; unmatched bases: 14. DNA of the CDR3: TGTGCCAGCAGCCGGGTTTGGACTAGCGGGACTAAAGACTCCTACGAGCAGTACTTC. It specifies CASSRVWTSGTKDSYEQYF.

The chain carries TRBV7-9 and TRBJ2-6; D gene unclear. Germline CDR1 SEHNR, CDR2 FQNEAQ (reference sequence). The V end was cut by 4 bases, the J end by 2 bases, with 9 bases between. The CDR3 contains 15 residues. CDR3 amino acids: CASSSLRTGANVLTF. The CDR3 region has the DNA TGTGCCAGCAGCTCGCTCAGGACTGGGGCCAACGTCCTGACTTTC.

The chain has TRBV7-2 and TRBJ2-6; the D gene is possibly TRBD2 (6 bases). The CDR3 contains 15 residues. V was shortened by 1 base and J by 2 bases, with 6 bases between the two germline ends. Germline CDR1 SGHTA, CDR2 FQGNSA. In nucleotides, the CDR3 is TGTGCCAGCAGCTTAGGACTAGCTGGGGCCAACGTCCTGACTTTC. Its protein product is CASSLGLAGANVLTF.

This rearrangement joins TRBV6-5 to TRBJ2-7; a weak D match, TRBD2 (7 bases). This CDR3 spans 15 amino acids. V shed 5 bases and J shed 2 bases, with 16 bases lying between them. Germline loops: CDR1 MNHEY, CDR2 SVGAGI. The CDR3 nucleotides are TGTGCCAGCAGTCAAAAGAAGGGGGGGGCCTACGAGCAGTACTTC. As protein: CASSQKKGGAYEQYF.

The chain employs TRBV5-5 and TRBJ1-5, with D uncertain. Germline V gives CDR1 SGHKS, CDR2 YYEKEE (reference sequence). The CDR3 totals 16 residues. V lost 0 bases, J lost 2 bases, and 12 bases lay in between. The CDR3 nucleotides read TGTGCCAGCAGCTTGGACGCGGGCGTGGGCAATCAGCCCCAGCATTTT. It yields the protein CASSLDAGVGNQPQHF.

The CDR3 sequence is CASRGTGRTYEQYF. CDR3 in DNA: TGTGCCAGCCGAGGGACAGGCAGAACCTACGAGCAGTACTTC. V gene TRBV6-1 combines with J gene TRBJ2-7; 8 bases line up with TRBD1. CDR1 and CDR2 (germline): MNHNS, SASEGT. The J segment lost 2 bases and the V segment lost 8 bases, leaving 8 bases of the junction unmatched. This CDR3 is built from 14 residues.

This rearrangement joins TRBV11-2 to TRBJ2-1; 7 bases are a match to TRBD2. J was trimmed by 9 bases and V by 1 base; bases with no gene match: 3. Per the germline V gene, CDR1 is SGHAT and CDR2 is FQNNGV. The CDR3 runs 13 residues. The CDR3 here is CASSLVGGTEQFF. As DNA, the CDR3 is TGTGCCAGCAGCTTAGTGGGAGGGACTGAGCAGTTCTTC.

J is TRBJ2-7 and V is TRBV7-6, with 9 bases matching TRBD2. Germline V gene data show CDR1 as SGHVS and CDR2 as FNYEAQ. V dropped 4 bases and J dropped 2; count of bases not matched to a gene: 12. The CDR3 runs to 17 residues. The CDR3 DNA sequence: TGTGCCAGCAGCTCTGGTTGGGCTAGCGGGGTGCCCTACGAGCAGTACTTC. Protein sequence: CASSSGWASGVPYEQYF.

The table lists this clone with a count of one. The chain uses TRBV10-1 and TRBJ2-7; no firm D call. The V gene lost 1 base and the J gene lost 7 bases, with 11 bases spanning the gap. CDR3 size: 13 residues. In germline, CDR1 is WNHNN, CDR2 SYGVQD (reference sequence). CDR3 DNA sequence: TGCGCCAGCAGTGAGTGGGCGTTGTCAGAGCAGTACTTC. Translating gives CASSEWALSEQYF.

This clone has more than one count but fewer than ten. This rearrangement joins TRBV4-3 to TRBJ2-5, with 9 bases fitting TRBD2. The V segment lost 1 base and the J segment 1 base; nucleotides outside the gene matches: 1. Looked up from germline, CDR1 is LGHNA and CDR2 is YSLEER. The CDR3 totals 15 residues. CDR3 in amino acids: CASSQARGGQETQYF. CDR3 nucleotide sequence: TGCGCCAGCAGCCAAGCGCGGGGGGGCCAAGAGACCCAGTACTTC.

The chain has TRBV6-4 and TRBJ2-5; 7 nucleotides align to TRBD2. The J call may be in error: the DNA end matches TRBJ2-7 better. Germline V CDR1 and CDR2: MRHNA, SNTAGT. The CDR3 is made up of 13 amino acids. The CDR3, as DNA: TGTGCCAGCAGTGCCGGGGAGGGGTCCGAGCAGTACTTC. It is translated as CASSAGEGSEQYF.

The chain carries TRBV13 and TRBJ2-5; 10 nucleotides agree with TRBD2. The DNA end lines up better with TRBJ2-7; the J call may be wrong. The CDR3 has 16 amino acids. CDR1 and CDR2 from the germline V gene are PRHDT and FYEKMQ (reference sequence). CDR3 in amino acids: CASSLALLAGEYEQYF. The CDR3, as DNA: TGTGCCAGCAGCTTAGCCCTCCTAGCGGGAGAATACGAGCAGTACTTC.

This clone was observed a few times. The J gene is TRBJ1-2, the V gene TRBV7-9; possibly TRBD1 for D (5 bases). Germline lookup yields CDR1 SEHNR and CDR2 FQNEAQ (reference sequence). Trimming cost V 5 bases and J 5 bases, with 18 bases left between them. The CDR3 loop spans 15 amino acids. CDR3 DNA sequence: TGTGCCAGCAGCCCCCCCCCGACAGAAAGTTATGGCTACACCTTC. Translated, it gives CASSPPPTESYGYTF.

The V gene is TRBV6-5, the J gene TRBJ2-1; a weak D match, TRBD2 (5 bases). Germline assignment: CDR1 MNHEY and CDR2 SVGAGI. V dropped 5 bases and J dropped 12 bases, with 17 bases sitting between them. CDR3 length equals 13 residues. For the CDR3, the DNA is TGTGCCAGCAGTCCCGGACTTCAGGACGTGCAGTTCTTC. Protein sequence: CASSPGLQDVQFF.

V gene TRBV2 combines with J gene TRBJ1-2; D is unresolved. The CDR3 is 14 amino acids. V shed 3 bases and J shed 0 bases, with 8 bases lying between them. Looked up from germline, CDR1 is SNHLY and CDR2 is FYNNEI. The CDR3 loop is CASSEGASNYGYTF. Here the CDR3 DNA reads TGTGCCAGCAGTGAGGGCGCCTCTAACTATGGCTACACCTTC.

This clone was observed a few times. This chain joins TRBV7-9 and TRBJ2-2, with 8 bases lining up with TRBD1. V shed 8 bases, J shed 3 bases, and the junction held 17 bases outside the gene matches. The germline gives CDR1 SEHNR, CDR2 FQNEAQ (reference sequence). The CDR3 runs 18 residues. The CDR3 here is CASLLGGAGGEDTGELFF. The CDR3 nucleotides are TGTGCCAGCCTACTCGGAGGGGCAGGGGGCGAGGACACCGGGGAGCTGTTTTTT.

The DNA for the CDR3 is TGTGCCAGCAGCGCCCTAACTAGGAACACAGATACGCAGTATTTT. It is translated as CASSALTRNTDTQYF. J is TRBJ2-3 and V is TRBV7-6; tentatively, D is TRBD2 (5 bases). Germline-derived CDR1 and CDR2 are SGHVS and FNYEAQ. The CDR3 covers 15 residues. Trimming shortened V by 5 bases and J by 2 bases, and 14 bases separated the two germline ends.